This T cell receptor (beta chain) was sequenced during a study of metastatic and nonmetastatic thyroid tumors (TCRdb year 2020). A note on the overall study: For patients with malignant and with benign thyroid disease, the researchers compared repertoires between peripheral blood samples and tumor or nodule tissue samples.

CDR1 DFQATT and CDR2 SNEGSKA were looked up in the germline V gene (reference sequence). The CDR3, from cysteine to phenylalanine, totals 16 residues. The CDR3 DNA has 48 bases and is translated from base 1. V lost 0 bases and J lost 6 bases, and the count of bases not matched to a germline gene is 6. No treatment had been received by any patient before thyroid surgery. Using T-cell receptor beta sequencing, the study looked back at clinical samples from patients collected from about 2011 to 2018. This clone was detected many times. Its recognized antigen is unknown. No base quality values were provided; no much bigger clone lies one nucleotide off. Points the paper makes about the study in general: TCR beta diversity was reported as significantly higher in malignant tumors than in benign nodules, in both blood and tumor samples.

The receptor library was made with PCR. The instrument given in TCRdb is Illumina HiSeq 4000. High-throughput sequencing was used to profile the CDR3 region of the TCR beta-chain in every patient. The source study handled its data this way. The researchers built a classifier to tell apart papillary thyroid cancer patients with distant metastasis, based on CDR3 differences among clinicopathological groups. To measure repertoire diversity the researchers used the Shannon index, while the Morisita-Horn index served to gauge how similar the tumor and blood repertoires were. TCRdb took the public reads, trimmed them with fastp at Q25, ran MiXCR for clone calling and kept in-frame beta chains. Clone size and V and J calls follow TCRdb, not the original study. The sample records roughly 55,000 clones, around 16% of which are singletons. Roughly a tenth of the sample rests with the top ten.

Sequencing was done on a sample of blood. This clonotype was obtained from a male donor with papillary thyroid cancer or a benign thyroid nodule (not recorded which). Some clones in this sample may be carry-over from other donors' samples. The rearrangement combines TRBV20-1 with TRBJ2-1, with 12 central nucleotides matching TRBD2. CDR3 region: CSARDVLAGGPNEQFF. The nucleotides are TGCAGTGCTAGAGACGTACTAGCGGGGGGCCCCAATGAGCAGTTCTTC.